These 19 T cell receptor beta chains share one sample of origin, sequenced in a study of T cell responses to AZD1222 COVID-19 vaccine. This table comes from immunoSEQ multiplex PCR, and its TCRdb copy is limited to in-frame clones, with some not included. The data contain over 150,000 clones, roughly 90% of them singletons. The sequences come from peripheral blood, collected 28 days after the second AZD1222 dose. These receptors came from an adult who received the AZD1222 COVID-19 vaccine.

The V call is TRBV5-1, the J call TRBJ2-5, with 8 bases fitting TRBD2. Germline trimming cut 1 base from V and 3 bases from J; bases unmatched to any gene: 8. Germline CDR1 and CDR2: SGHRS and YFSETQ. This CDR3 is built from 16 residues. CDR3 sequence: CASSLQSSGREETQYF. CDR3 sequence (DNA): TGCGCCAGCAGCTTGCAGTCAAGCGGGAGAGAAGAGACCCAGTACTTC.

V is TRBV2 and J is TRBJ2-7; D tentatively fits TRBD1 or TRBD2 (5 bases each). Germline CDR1 and CDR2: SNHLY and FYNNEI. Trimming took 2 bases from V and 3 from J, leaving 14 bases between them. The CDR3 spans 15 residues. This CDR3 is CASSEYGTANYEQYF. For the CDR3, the DNA is TGTGCCAGCAGTGAATACGGGACGGCTAACTACGAGCAGTACTTC. Using reference TRBV2 and TRBJ2-7 for the parts outside the CDR3, the full variable domain is EPEVTQTPSHQVTQMGQEVILRCVPISNHLYFYWYRQILGQKVEFLVSFYNNEISEKSEIFDDQFSVERPDGSNFTLKIRSTKLEDSAMYFCASSEYGTANYEQYFGPGTRLTVT.

This clone was detected once. This specimen includes other DNA sequences encoding the same CDR3. The chain is built from TRBV9 and TRBJ1-5; D might be TRBD1 (5 bases). Germline V gene lookup returns CDR1 SGDLS and CDR2 YYNGEE. V gave up 1 base and J gave up 3 bases, with 8 bases separating them. The CDR3 length is 14 residues. The DNA for the CDR3 is TGTGCCAGCAGCGTATCAGGGTCCAATCAGCCCCAGCATTTT. It codes for CASSVSGSNQPQHF.

V gene TRBV5-1 combines with J gene TRBJ2-3; D ambiguous. This CDR3 comprises 14 residues. Trimming shortened V by 0 bases and J by 4 bases, and 9 bases separated the two germline ends. The germline V gene has CDR1 SGHRS and CDR2 YFSETQ. CDR3 protein: CASSLGGPSDTQYF. CDR3 coding DNA: TGCGCCAGCAGCTTGGGTGGGCCCTCAGATACGCAGTATTTT.

The chain has TRBV2 and TRBJ2-7; D is possibly TRBD2 (5 bases). The length of the CDR3 is 12 residues. CDR1 is SNHLY, CDR2 FYNNEI, per germline. V lost 4 bases and J 12 bases, leaving 16 bases between the germline ends. The CDR3 nucleotides read TGTGCCAGCAGTGGTAATAACGGGATCCCGTACTTC. Its translation is CASSGNNGIPYF.

The chain employs TRBV4-2 and TRBJ1-1; D is uncertain. From germline, CDR1 is LGHNA and CDR2 YNFKEQ. The CDR3 has 14 residues. Trimming removed 0 bases at V and 4 bases at J, with 9 bases between. The CDR3 here is CASSQDVSGTEAFF. The CDR3 nucleotides are TGTGCCAGCAGCCAAGATGTGTCAGGCACTGAAGCTTTCTTT.

This chain links TRBV30 with TRBJ1-1; D is unresolved. This CDR3 region has 12 residues. Germline CDR1 is GTSNPN and CDR2 is SVGIG (reference sequence). The V and J ends lost 4 bases and 1 base respectively, with 7 bases between them. CDR3 residues: CAWNVENTEAFF. CDR3 sequence (DNA): TGTGCCTGGAACGTGGAGAACACTGAAGCTTTCTTT.

The CDR3, as DNA: TGCGCCAGCAGCTTGGCCATGGGGGGCTACACCGGGGAGCTGTTTTTT. This encodes CASSLAMGGYTGELFF. The chain combines TRBV5-1 with TRBJ2-2, with D perhaps being TRBD1 or TRBD2 (6 bases each). The V end was cut by 0 bases, the J end by 3 bases, with 12 bases between. CDR1 is SGHRS and CDR2 is YFSETQ in the germline V gene. The CDR3 is 16 residues long.

The chain uses TRBV14 and TRBJ1-5, with D tentatively TRBD1 (5 bases). CDR3 length: 12 amino acids. CDR1 SGHDN and CDR2 FVKESK come from the germline V gene. With 1 base removed from V and 8 bases from J, the gap between germline ends came to 6 bases. The DNA for the CDR3 is TGTGCCAGCAGCCAAGCGGGGGAGCCCCAGCATTTT. As protein: CASSQAGEPQHF.

The chain carries TRBV28 and TRBJ1-1, with D uncertain. Trimming took 5 bases from V and 1 from J, leaving 2 bases between them. There are 11 residues in the CDR3. Germline V gene sequence: CDR1 MDHEN, CDR2 SYDVKM. CDR3 bases: TGTGCCAGCAGTGGGAACACTGAAGCTTTCTTT. Translated: CASSGNTEAFF.

Remarks on this clone: The sample carries other DNA sequences with the same CDR3. For the CDR3, the DNA is TGTGCCAGCAGCCCCCGTAATGAGCAGTTCTTC. Its protein is CASSPRNEQFF. This rearrangement joins TRBV28 to TRBJ2-1, with D unresolved. Germline V gene sequence: CDR1 MDHEN, CDR2 SYDVKM. The CDR3 is 11 residues long. V was clipped by 6 bases and J by 7 bases, with 7 bases between them.

The chain carries TRBV24-1 and TRBJ2-1; D gene ambiguous. V was trimmed by 3 bases and J by 8 bases, leaving 4 bases between them. In germline, CDR1 is KGHDR, CDR2 SFDVKD. The CDR3 loop spans 11 amino acids. CDR3 coding DNA: TGTGCCACCAGTGATACGGATGAGCAGTTCTTC. This codes for CATSDTDEQFF.

The chain recombines TRBV10-3 with TRBJ2-6, with 7 bases identical to TRBD1. The CDR3 is 17 amino acids. Trimming took 3 bases from V and 0 from J; bases not matched to a gene: 5. From germline, CDR1 is ENHRY and CDR2 SYGVKD. CDR3 loop: CAISETGVNSGANVLTF. DNA for the CDR3: TGTGCCATCAGTGAAACAGGGGTTAACTCTGGGGCCAACGTCCTGACTTTC.

The chain is built from TRBV27 and TRBJ1-4, with 7 bases matching TRBD1. Trimming took 5 bases from V and 8 from J; bases not matched to a gene: 17. There are 17 residues in the CDR3. Germline V gene sequence: CDR1 MNHEY, CDR2 SMNVEV (reference sequence). This CDR3 is CASSPGGGGRGAEKLFF. Written as DNA, the CDR3 is TGTGCCAGCAGTCCAGGCGGGGGGGGCAGGGGGGCAGAAAAACTGTTTTTT.

The V gene is TRBV5-4, the J gene TRBJ2-6; 7 bases are shared with TRBD1. V lost 5 bases and J lost 2; bases outside the gene matches: 4. Germline assignment: CDR1 SGHNT and CDR2 YYREEE (reference sequence). CDR3 length: 15 amino acids. The CDR3 is CASRAGGPGANVLTF. The CDR3 DNA sequence: TGTGCCAGCAGGGCAGGGGGTCCTGGGGCCAACGTCCTGACTTTC. Filled out from reference TRBV5-4 and TRBJ2-6, the complete variable domain reads ETGVTQSPTHLIKTRGQQVTLRCSSQSGHNTVSWYQQALGQGPQFIFQYYREEENGRGNFPPRFSGLQFPNYSSELNVNALELDDSALYLCASRAGGPGANVLTFGAGSRLTVL.

The chain has TRBV24-1 and TRBJ2-7, with TRBD2 as a possible D gene (6 bases). V was pared by 0 bases and J by 0 bases, with 11 bases between. Germline CDR1 and CDR2: KGHDR and SFDVKD. The CDR3 is 16 residues long. The CDR3 loop is CATSDLYWGVSYEQYF. DNA for the CDR3: TGTGCCACCAGTGATTTGTATTGGGGGGTCTCCTACGAGCAGTACTTC.

J is TRBJ2-3 and V is TRBV7-2, with TRBD2 matching 10 bases. The V gene end was trimmed by 1 base and the J gene end by 8 bases; junction bases not matched to a gene: 15. The CDR3 length is 18 residues. Germline-derived CDR1 and CDR2 are SGHTA and FQGNSA. This chain's CDR3 is CASSLEPPSGSPAGTQYF. In nucleotides, the CDR3 is TGTGCCAGCAGCTTAGAGCCGCCTAGCGGGAGCCCAGCCGGTACGCAGTATTTT.

J is TRBJ1-2 and V is TRBV9; no clear D gene. The germline gives CDR1 SGDLS, CDR2 YYNGEE. Trimming took off 3 bases at V and 7 bases at J, with 13 bases between the two ends. The CDR3 consists of 13 residues. CDR3 DNA: TGTGCCAGCAGCGCCCGGACGCAATTTGGCTACACCTTC. This encodes CASSARTQFGYTF.

The chain has TRBV24-1 and TRBJ1-5; no clear D gene. Germline CDR1 KGHDR, CDR2 SFDVKD. The CDR3 runs 12 residues. V shed 3 bases and J shed 7 bases, with 6 bases lying between them. DNA for the CDR3: TGTGCCACCAGTGATACCAAACAGCCCCAGCATTTT. Translation gives CATSDTKQPQHF.